What follows are 32 T cell receptor beta chains derived from one specimen sequenced in a study of blood T cell repertoires in COVID-19. The method was immunoSEQ multiplex PCR; TCRdb's version includes in-frame clones alone and lacks a portion of them. The table has approximately 200,000 clones, more than 75% seen once. The sequencing input was PBMCs or T cells enriched from blood (not recorded which). The receptor source for this set is a woman aged 25 to 39 who had recovered from COVID-19.

V gene TRBV28 combines with J gene TRBJ1-6; D is possibly TRBD1 (6 bases). V shed 4 bases and J shed 2 bases, with 15 bases lying between them. CDR3 size: 17 residues. Per germline, CDR1 MDHEN and CDR2 SYDVKM. In DNA, the CDR3 is TGTGCCAGCAGTTCCCCCAGGGGATCACCCTATAATTCACCCCTCCACTTT. Amino acids: CASSSPRGSPYNSPLHF. Looking up the rest from reference TRBV28 and TRBJ1-6 gives the full variable domain: DVKVTQSSRYLVKRTGEKVFLECVQDMDHENMFWYRQDPGLGLRLIYFSYDVKMKEKGDIPEGYSVSREKKERFSLILESASTNQTSMYLCASSSPRGSPYNSPLHFGNGTRLTVT.

The V gene is TRBV4-1, the J gene TRBJ1-2; perhaps TRBD1 as D (6 bases). CDR3 length: 21 amino acids. The germline V and J ends were trimmed by 0 bases and 4 bases, with 30 bases remaining between them. The V gene's germline CDR1 is MGHRA and CDR2 YSYEKL. The DNA for the CDR3 is TGCGCCAGCAGCCAAGATCAAGTGTATATCCGACAGGCGCTTGAACTCTATGGCTACACCTTC. Translated: CASSQDQVYIRQALELYGYTF.

This chain connects TRBV5-1 to TRBJ2-3; D uncertain. V gave up 0 bases and J gave up 1 base, with 15 bases separating them. This CDR3 is built from 17 residues. Germline-derived CDR1 and CDR2 are SGHRS and YFSETQ. The CDR3 DNA sequence: TGCGCCAGCAGCTTGGTAAGGAGCACCGAAGGCACAGATACGCAGTATTTT. Translating gives CASSLVRSTEGTDTQYF.

This sequence joins TRBV6-6 and TRBJ2-2; D uncertain. The V gene lost 2 bases and the J gene lost 8 bases, with 12 bases spanning the gap. The CDR3 has 14 residues. CDR1 MNHNY and CDR2 SVGAGI come from the germline V gene (reference sequence). For the CDR3, the DNA is TGTGCCAGCAGTTACCGAGGTTATTCGGGGGAGCTGTTTTTT. Encoded protein: CASSYRGYSGELFF.

This chain joins TRBV2 and TRBJ1-5; 8 nucleotides line up with TRBD1. Germline CDR1 and CDR2: SNHLY and FYNNEI. V was pared by 6 bases and J by 8 bases, with 3 bases of the junction left unmatched. The CDR3 runs to 12 residues. The CDR3 DNA sequence: TGTGCCAGCAGATCAGGGGGCGAGCCCCAGCATTTT. It codes for CASRSGGEPQHF.

This rearrangement joins TRBV7-6 to TRBJ2-5, with 15 bases lining up with TRBD2. V shed 1 base and J 3 bases; nucleotides not matched to a gene: 6. Germline lookup yields CDR1 SGHVS and CDR2 FNYEAQ. This CDR3 comprises 18 residues. In DNA, the CDR3 is TGTGCCAGCAGCTTAGGTCCGGGACTAGCGGGGGGAAAAGAGACCCAGTACTTC. Protein product: CASSLGPGLAGGKETQYF. Based on the CDR3 plus reference TRBV7-6 and TRBJ2-5, the full variable domain is GAGVSQSPRYKVTKRGQDVALRCDPISGHVSLYWYRQALGQGPEFLTYFNYEAQQDKSGLPNDRFSAERPEGSISTLTIQRTEQRDSAMYRCASSLGPGLAGGKETQYFGPGTRLLVL.

V usage is TRBV18 and J usage is TRBJ1-5, with 9 bases that match TRBD1. The length of the CDR3 is 15 residues. The V gene's germline CDR1 is KGHSH and CDR2 LQKENI. Trimming cost V 4 bases and J 7 bases; bases outside gene matches: 8. The chain's CDR3 is CASSLKGDRDQPQHF. The CDR3 DNA reads TGTGCCAGCTCACTTAAAGGGGACAGGGACCAGCCCCAGCATTTT.

The chain carries TRBV6-5 and TRBJ2-7; D remains unclear. The V and J ends lost 6 bases and 2 bases respectively, with 11 bases between them. The germline V gene encodes CDR1 MNHEY and CDR2 SVGAGI. This CDR3 has 13 residues. DNA for the CDR3: TGTGCCAGCAGCACCTCTGAGGCCTACGAGCAGTACTTC. Amino acids: CASSTSEAYEQYF.

The V gene is TRBV6-5, the J gene TRBJ1-4, with 8 bases that match TRBD1. The V gene end was trimmed by 8 bases and the J gene end by 8 bases; junction bases not matched to a gene: 10. The CDR3 has 14 amino acids. CDR1 is MNHEY, CDR2 SVGAGI, per germline. The CDR3 DNA reads as TGTGCCAGCGAGGGTGGACAGGGTCGAGAAAAACTGTTTTTT. This sequence encodes CASEGGQGREKLFF.

The rearrangement joins TRBV27 to TRBJ1-5, with 9 nucleotides matching TRBD1. Losses at the gene ends were 0 bases for V and 3 bases for J; bases not matched to a gene: 6. Per germline, CDR1 MNHEY and CDR2 SMNVEV (reference sequence). This CDR3 contains 17 residues. CDR3 region: CASSLSSGQGINQPQHF. The CDR3 DNA follows: TGTGCCAGCAGTTTATCATCGGGACAGGGCATCAATCAGCCCCAGCATTTT.

The chain has TRBV23-1 and TRBJ2-5; the D gene is possibly TRBD2 (5 bases). TRBV23-1 is annotated as an ORF whose role is uncertain. With 4 bases removed from V and 1 base from J, the gap between germline ends came to 7 bases. The length of the CDR3 is 13 residues. CDR3 sequence reads: CASSPTSQETQYF. CDR3 in DNA: TGCGCCAGCAGTCCAACTAGCCAAGAGACCCAGTACTTC.

This chain uses TRBV28 with TRBJ2-3, with D possibly matching TRBD1 (5 bases). The CDR3 is 16 residues long. V was pared by 1 base and J by 5 bases, with 16 bases between. Germline V gene sequence: CDR1 MDHEN, CDR2 SYDVKM. The CDR3 sequence: CASSLFVQGIQDTQYF. CDR3 DNA sequence: TGTGCCAGCAGTTTATTTGTCCAGGGAATACAAGATACGCAGTATTTT.

The rearrangement links TRBV27 to TRBJ2-5; TRBD1 aligns across 7 bases. Germline V lookup: CDR1 MNHEY, CDR2 SMNVEV (reference sequence). The CDR3 has 14 amino acids. V shed 5 bases and J 9 bases; nucleotides not matched to a gene: 12. CDR3 residues: CASSPPGTVPPQYF. CDR3 coding DNA: TGTGCCAGCAGTCCCCCCGGGACAGTTCCACCCCAGTACTTC.

This rearrangement joins TRBV6-5 to TRBJ1-6, with a weak D call TRBD1 (5 bases). V was shortened by 9 bases and J by 9 bases, with 18 bases between the two germline ends. Germline loops: CDR1 MNHEY, CDR2 SVGAGI. The CDR3 covers 14 residues. The CDR3 is CASQEGGGVSPLHF. The CDR3 coding sequence is TGTGCCAGTCAAGAGGGCGGAGGGGTTTCACCCCTCCACTTT.

The J gene is TRBJ2-3, the V gene TRBV12-3 or TRBV12-4; no reliable D call. V gave up 3 bases and J gave up 6 bases, with 10 bases separating them. This CDR3 is 13 amino acids long. CDR3 in amino acids: CASSLNSPDTQYF. In DNA, the CDR3 is TGTGCCAGCAGTTTGAACTCCCCGGATACGCAGTATTTT.

V is TRBV5-5 and J is TRBJ2-7, with 14 bases lining up with TRBD2. Germline CDR1 SGHKS, CDR2 YYEKEE (reference sequence). The length of the CDR3 is 17 residues. After removal of 0 bases from V and 6 bases from J, the junction contained 8 bases not matched to a gene. For the CDR3, the DNA is TGTGCCAGCAGCTTGGCTGCGACTAGCGGGAGGGGACGCGAGCAGTACTTC. Encoded protein: CASSLAATSGRGREQYF.

The V gene is TRBV7-9, the J gene TRBJ2-2, with 8 bases identical to TRBD1. Trimming removed 4 bases from V and 7 bases from J; junction bases left unmatched: 5. Germline assignment: CDR1 SEHNR and CDR2 FQNEAQ (reference sequence). The CDR3 spans 14 residues. Here the CDR3 reads CASSSRGLDGELFF. CDR3 bases: TGTGCCAGCAGCTCCAGGGGGCTCGACGGGGAGCTGTTTTTT.

The gene calls are TRBV28 and TRBJ1-6, with 9 bases matching TRBD1. The CDR3 extends over 18 amino acids. Losses at the gene ends were 5 bases for V and 13 bases for J; bases not matched to a gene: 21. The germline V gene encodes CDR1 MDHEN and CDR2 SYDVKM. The CDR3 DNA is TGTGCCAGCAGTCCACACCCATCCGGGACAGGGACTCGTTCCCCCCTCCACTTT. It yields the protein CASSPHPSGTGTRSPLHF.

The chain recombines TRBV10-3 with TRBJ2-1, with TRBD2 identical over 10 bases. V was clipped by 8 bases and J by 5 bases; unmatched bases: 15. The CDR3 spans 17 residues. CDR1 ENHRY and CDR2 SYGVKD come from the germline V gene. The CDR3: CAISSGTSAQTNNEQFF. CDR3 sequence (DNA): TGTGCCATCTCATCCGGGACTAGCGCCCAAACTAACAATGAGCAGTTCTTC.

The V call is TRBV2, the J call TRBJ1-5; 8 nucleotides align to TRBD1. This CDR3 spans 14 amino acids. The ends lost 4 bases at V and 6 bases at J; junction bases unmatched: 5. CDR1 is SNHLY, CDR2 FYNNEI, per germline. The CDR3 sequence: CASSGSTGAQPQHF. The CDR3 nucleotides read TGTGCCAGCAGTGGGTCGACAGGGGCTCAGCCCCAGCATTTT.

The genes are TRBV28 and TRBJ2-6, with a weak D call TRBD2 (5 bases). The CDR3 is 15 residues long. Trimming shortened V by 3 bases and J by 1 base, and 7 bases separated the two germline ends. CDR1 is MDHEN, CDR2 SYDVKM, per germline. The CDR3 bases are TGTGCCAGCAGTTTTGGCGGGTCTGGGGCCAACGTCCTGACTTTC. Protein product: CASSFGGSGANVLTF.

This clone has just one count. This chain links TRBV11-2 with TRBJ2-1; TRBD1 is a possible D gene (5 bases). The germline V gene encodes CDR1 SGHAT and CDR2 FQNNGV. The CDR3 has 13 amino acids. V was pared by 4 bases and J by 10 bases, with 14 bases between. The CDR3 region has the DNA TGTGCCAGCAGCTCGCCTCAGAAGGGGGAGCAGTTCTTC. Its translation is CASSSPQKGEQFF.

With regard to this clone: The sample has other DNA sequences that encode this CDR3 too. This chain joins TRBV19 and TRBJ2-1; 12 bases agree with TRBD2. V shed 2 bases and J 5 bases; nucleotides not matched to a gene: 4. The CDR3 totals 16 residues. CDR1 and CDR2 (germline): LNHDA, SQIVND (reference sequence). The CDR3 is CASSIRTSGIDNEQFF. In DNA, the CDR3 is TGTGCCAGTAGTATAAGGACTAGCGGGATCGACAATGAGCAGTTCTTC.

This clone appeared once. The rearrangement uses TRBV2 and TRBJ1-3, with D perhaps TRBD1 (6 bases). This CDR3 spans 16 amino acids. V was shortened by 6 bases and J by 4 bases, with 19 bases between the two germline ends. Germline CDR1 is SNHLY and CDR2 is FYNNEI. CDR3 loop: CASRGDRPKLGNTIYF. Written as DNA, the CDR3 is TGTGCCAGCAGGGGTGACAGGCCGAAACTCGGAAACACCATATATTTT. Using reference TRBV2 and TRBJ1-3 for the parts outside the CDR3, the full variable domain is EPEVTQTPSHQVTQMGQEVILRCVPISNHLYFYWYRQILGQKVEFLVSFYNNEISEKSEIFDDQFSVERPDGSNFTLKIRSTKLEDSAMYFCASRGDRPKLGNTIYFGEGSWLTVV.

The J gene is TRBJ1-1, the V gene TRBV28; weak D call: TRBD1 (6 bases). Germline V gene sequence: CDR1 MDHEN, CDR2 SYDVKM. Trimming took 2 bases from V and 3 from J, leaving 7 bases between them. The CDR3 sequence is 13 residues long. The CDR3 DNA reads as TGTGCCAGCAGTTTAGGACAGCACACTGAAGCTTTCTTT. It translates to CASSLGQHTEAFF.

The CDR3 protein is CASSEIGSALRLADQETQYF. CDR3 coding DNA: TGTGCCAGCAGTGAAATAGGGTCAGCCTTGAGACTAGCGGACCAAGAGACCCAGTACTTC. V usage is TRBV2 and J usage is TRBJ2-5; 9 bases are a match to TRBD2. The V segment lost 2 bases and the J segment 0 bases; nucleotides outside the gene matches: 16. This CDR3 comprises 20 residues. Germline V gene data show CDR1 as SNHLY and CDR2 as FYNNEI.

The chain has TRBV7-8 and TRBJ1-5, with 9 bases aligning to TRBD1. Trimming cost V 5 bases and J 3 bases; bases outside gene matches: 5. The CDR3 is 15 amino acids. CDR1 SGHVS and CDR2 FQNEAQ come from the germline V gene. CDR3 DNA sequence: TGTGCCAGCAGCCCGGACAGGGGACTCAATCAGCCCCAGCATTTT. Translating it yields CASSPDRGLNQPQHF.

The V gene is TRBV7-2, the J gene TRBJ2-1; D gene uncertain. CDR1 is SGHTA, CDR2 FQGNSA, per germline. The CDR3 is 14 residues long. V was pared by 1 base and J by 7 bases, with 11 bases between. The CDR3 loop is CASSLGPSGNEQFF. In DNA form, the CDR3 reads TGTGCCAGCAGCTTAGGGCCTAGTGGGAATGAGCAGTTCTTC.

This clone showed up just once. The gene calls are TRBV7-3 and TRBJ2-1, with 11 bases identical to TRBD1. With V trimmed by 4 bases and J by 8 bases, 1 base remained unmatched. The CDR3 extends over 13 amino acids. Germline V lookup: CDR1 SGHTA, CDR2 FQGTGA. CDR3 amino acids: CASSSGQGDEQFF. The CDR3 coding sequence is TGTGCCAGCAGCTCGGGACAGGGGGATGAGCAGTTCTTC.

This clone was seen only once. The chain employs TRBV12-3 or TRBV12-4 and TRBJ2-3, with D possibly TRBD2 on 6 matching bases. The length of the CDR3 is 13 residues. Trimming stripped 6 bases from V and 3 bases from J, with 10 bases between. CDR3 in amino acids: CASRPEGTDTQYF. CDR3 in DNA: TGTGCCAGCAGACCGGAGGGAACAGATACGCAGTATTTT.

V usage is TRBV6-1 and J usage is TRBJ1-5; possible D gene TRBD1, 5 bases. V lost 0 bases and J lost 0, with 6 bases in between. CDR3 length: 15 amino acids. From germline, CDR1 is MNHNS and CDR2 SASEGT. This chain's CDR3 is CASSEAGRSNQPQHF. In nucleotides, the CDR3 is TGTGCCAGCAGTGAAGCGGGGCGTAGCAATCAGCCCCAGCATTTT.

The CDR3 region is CASSDLGAGEKLFF. The CDR3 bases are TGTGCCAGCAGTGACCTTGGGGCGGGGGAAAAACTGTTTTTT. The J gene is TRBJ1-4, the V gene TRBV28; D perhaps matches TRBD1 (5 bases). Looked up from germline, CDR1 is MDHEN and CDR2 is SYDVKM. This CDR3 comprises 14 residues. The V end was cut by 5 bases, the J end by 8 bases, with 15 bases between.